The following is a T cell receptor beta chain sequence with its context. No antigen is known for it. The data originate from a study of CD8+ T cells in alopecia areata. General study findings and limits: Scalp clonality and expanded CD8+ clones among the top 100 showed significant decreases with tofacitinib. Persistence during tofacitinib was seen for many expanded lesional clones in scalp and blood.

Treatment given: oral pan-JAK inhibitor, 5-10 mg twice daily. It was cDNA, reverse transcribed from extracted RNA, that served as the sequencing template. Using immunoSEQ multiplex PCR, the repertoire was profiled, and TCRdb retains in-frame clones only, with some absent. The sample consists of around 270,000 clones, roughly 64% of them appearing once. This CDR3 spans 14 amino acids. V was trimmed by 4 bases and J by 2 bases, leaving 15 bases between them. Germline CDR1 reads GTSNPN; CDR2 reads SVGIG (reference sequence). The chain couples TRBV30 to TRBJ2-7, with D uncertain. The sample was CD4+ T cells sorted from blood, taken at week 24, from a patient treated with tofacitinib. This TCR derives from a human donor with alopecia areata. The CDR3 nucleotides are TGTGCCTGGACCAGATCTCTCTACACCTACGAGCAGTACTTC. Translation: CAWTRSLYTYEQYF.